This T cell receptor (beta chain) was identified during a study of T-cell memory formation after mild COVID-19. Study-level information: Largely, the TCR clusters proved donor specific.

TCRdb independently ran MiXCR on the 5' RACE reads; one entry per CDR3 protein. This table has under 700,000 distinct CDR3 sequences, roughly 22% appearing once. Whole-study findings and limits: Cross-reactive memory appears to have joined, as suggested by some responding clones showing up in pre-infection memory. Nothing showed for sure that second-wave clones peaking on day 37 were SARS-CoV-2 specific.

CDR3 size: 17 residues. Germline V gene sequence: CDR1 MNHEY, CDR2 SVGEGT. The germline V and J ends were trimmed by 4 bases and 1 base, with 20 bases remaining between them. This clonotype was observed a handful of times. Its antigen is unknown. The chain employs TRBV6-2 or TRBV6-3 and TRBJ2-7; D tentatively reads TRBD1 or TRBD2 (5 bases each). The sample comprised PBMCs or a T cell subset sorted from them (not recorded which). This TCR came from an adult woman who had mild COVID-19 (a few samples of this study predate the infection). Cell type and time point are not known. The CDR3 reads CASSSPFAGTLSYEQYF. CDR3 nucleotide sequence: TGTGCCAGCAGTTCCCCTTTTGCCGGGACCTTGTCCTACGAGCAGTACTTC.